The sample holds one count of the clone carrying this T cell receptor (beta chain). This table comes from immunoSEQ multiplex PCR, and its TCRdb copy is limited to in-frame clones, with some not included. The repertoire holds around 47,000 clones, 55% to 75% seen once, with 6.2% in the top ten. This entry belongs to a study of blood T cell repertoires in COVID-19. Sequenced sample: peripheral blood. This TCR derives from a man older than 75 with acute or convalescent COVID-19.

CDR3: CASSRKLQGPGTDTQYF. The CDR3 DNA follows: TGTGCCAGCAGTCGGAAACTACAGGGCCCCGGCACAGATACGCAGTATTTT. The genes are TRBV9 and TRBJ2-3; D is possibly TRBD1 (6 bases). Germline-derived CDR1 and CDR2 are SGDLS and YYNGEE. V was clipped by 5 bases and J by 1 base, with 20 bases between them. The CDR3 length is 17 residues.